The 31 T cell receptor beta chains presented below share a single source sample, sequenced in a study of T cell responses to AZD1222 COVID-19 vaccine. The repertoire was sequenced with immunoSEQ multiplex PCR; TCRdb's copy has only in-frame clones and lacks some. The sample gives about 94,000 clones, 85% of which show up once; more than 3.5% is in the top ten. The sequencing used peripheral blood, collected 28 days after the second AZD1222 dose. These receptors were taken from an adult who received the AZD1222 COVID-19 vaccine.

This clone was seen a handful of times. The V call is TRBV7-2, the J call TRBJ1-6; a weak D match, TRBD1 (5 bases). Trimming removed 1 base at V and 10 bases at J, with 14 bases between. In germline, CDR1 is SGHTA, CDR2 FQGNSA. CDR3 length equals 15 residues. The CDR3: CASSLDRQGSSPLHF. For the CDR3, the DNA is TGTGCCAGCAGCTTAGATAGGCAGGGTAGCTCACCCCTCCACTTT.

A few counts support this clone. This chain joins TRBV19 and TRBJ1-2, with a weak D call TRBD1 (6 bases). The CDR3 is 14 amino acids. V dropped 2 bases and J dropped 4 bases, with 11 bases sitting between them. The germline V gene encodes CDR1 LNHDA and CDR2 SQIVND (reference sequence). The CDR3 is CASSIQGTIYGYTF. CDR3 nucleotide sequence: TGTGCCAGTAGTATACAGGGGACCATCTATGGCTACACCTTC. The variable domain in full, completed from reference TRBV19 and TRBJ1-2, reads DGGITQSPKYLFRKEGQNVTLSCEQNLNHDAMYWYRQDPGQGLRLIYYSQIVNDFQKGDIAEGYSVSREKKESFPLTVTSAQKNPTAFYLCASSIQGTIYGYTFGSGTRLTVV.

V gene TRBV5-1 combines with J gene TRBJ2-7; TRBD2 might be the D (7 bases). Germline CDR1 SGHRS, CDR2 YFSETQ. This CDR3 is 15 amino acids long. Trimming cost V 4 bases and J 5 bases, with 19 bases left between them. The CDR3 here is CASSRSREGENEQYF. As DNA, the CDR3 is TGCGCCAGCAGCCGCAGCAGGGAGGGGGAAAACGAGCAGTACTTC.

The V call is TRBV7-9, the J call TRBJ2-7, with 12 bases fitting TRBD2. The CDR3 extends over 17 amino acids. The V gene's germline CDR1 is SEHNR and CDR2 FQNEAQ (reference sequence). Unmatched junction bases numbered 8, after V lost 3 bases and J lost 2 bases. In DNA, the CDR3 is TGTGCCAGCAGCTTTCCGGGACTAGCGGGCGGGACCTACGAGCAGTACTTC. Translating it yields CASSFPGLAGGTYEQYF.

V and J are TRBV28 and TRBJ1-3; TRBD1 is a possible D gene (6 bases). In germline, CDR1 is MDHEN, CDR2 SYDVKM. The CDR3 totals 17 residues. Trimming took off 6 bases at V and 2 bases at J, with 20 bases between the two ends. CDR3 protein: CASRPGGRGGPGNTIYF. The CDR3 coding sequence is TGTGCCAGCAGGCCCGGCGGCAGGGGAGGGCCTGGAAACACCATATATTTT.

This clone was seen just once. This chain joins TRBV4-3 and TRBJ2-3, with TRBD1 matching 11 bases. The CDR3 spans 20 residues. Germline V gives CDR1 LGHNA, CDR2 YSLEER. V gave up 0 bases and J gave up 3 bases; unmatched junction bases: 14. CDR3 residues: CASSQDPPFMGQGVTDTQYF. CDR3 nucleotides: TGCGCCAGCAGCCAAGACCCCCCTTTTATGGGACAGGGGGTTACAGATACGCAGTATTTT.

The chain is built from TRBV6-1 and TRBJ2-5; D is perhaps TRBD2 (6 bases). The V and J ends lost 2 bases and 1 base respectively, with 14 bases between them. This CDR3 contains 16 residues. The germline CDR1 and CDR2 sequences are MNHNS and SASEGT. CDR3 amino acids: CASSENTGGLQETQYF. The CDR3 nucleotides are TGTGCCAGCAGTGAAAATACCGGGGGACTCCAAGAGACCCAGTACTTC.

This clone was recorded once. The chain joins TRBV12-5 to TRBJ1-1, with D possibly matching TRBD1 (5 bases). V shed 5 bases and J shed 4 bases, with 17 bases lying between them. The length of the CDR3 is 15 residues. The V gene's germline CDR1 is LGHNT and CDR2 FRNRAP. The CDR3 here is CASGPPGGSGTEAFF. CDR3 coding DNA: TGTGCTAGTGGTCCCCCGGGGGGGAGCGGCACTGAAGCTTTCTTT. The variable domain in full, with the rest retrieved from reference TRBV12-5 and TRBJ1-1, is DARVTQTPRHKVTEMGQEVTMRCQPILGHNTVFWYRQTMMQGLELLAYFRNRAPLDDSGMPKDRFSAEMPDATLATLKIQPSEPRDSAVYFCASGPPGGSGTEAFFGQGTRLTVV.

CDR3 region: CASSGSQTENDYNEQFF. In DNA, the CDR3 is TGTGCCAGTAGTGGATCCCAGACAGAGAACGACTACAATGAGCAGTTCTTC. The V and J genes are TRBV19 and TRBJ2-1; maybe TRBD1 (5 bases). Germline CDR1 is LNHDA and CDR2 is SQIVND (reference sequence). Deletions cut 5 bases from V and 3 bases from J, with 20 bases between. CDR3 length equals 17 residues.

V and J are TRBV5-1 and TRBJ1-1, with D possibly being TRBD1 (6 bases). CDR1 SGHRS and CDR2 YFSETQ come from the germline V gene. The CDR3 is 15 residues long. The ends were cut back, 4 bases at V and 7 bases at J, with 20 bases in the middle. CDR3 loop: CASSTQRPGAGEAFF. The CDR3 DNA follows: TGCGCCAGCAGCACCCAGCGACCAGGGGCGGGTGAAGCTTTCTTT.

CDR3 sequence reads: CATGRTGEEGYTF. For the CDR3, the DNA is TGTGCCACCGGCCGGACAGGGGAAGAGGGCTACACCTTC. This sequence joins TRBV6-5 and TRBJ1-2; TRBD1 matches 9 bases. Germline lookup yields CDR1 MNHEY and CDR2 SVGAGI. V trimming: 10 bases; J trimming: 8 bases; junction bases outside the gene matches: 11. The CDR3 is made up of 13 amino acids.

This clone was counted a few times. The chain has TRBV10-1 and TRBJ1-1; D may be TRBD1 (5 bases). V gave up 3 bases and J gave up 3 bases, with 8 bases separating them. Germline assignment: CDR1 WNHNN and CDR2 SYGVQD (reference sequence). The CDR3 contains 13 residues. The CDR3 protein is CASSEGEYTEAFF. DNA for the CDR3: TGCGCCAGCAGTGAAGGGGAATACACTGAAGCTTTCTTT.

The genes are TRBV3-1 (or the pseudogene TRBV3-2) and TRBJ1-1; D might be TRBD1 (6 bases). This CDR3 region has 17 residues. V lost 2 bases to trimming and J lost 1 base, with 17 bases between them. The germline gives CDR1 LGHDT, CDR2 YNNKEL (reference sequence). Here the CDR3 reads CASSQRGHWDKNTEAFF. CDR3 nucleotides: TGTGCCAGCAGCCAAAGGGGACACTGGGATAAGAACACTGAAGCTTTCTTT.

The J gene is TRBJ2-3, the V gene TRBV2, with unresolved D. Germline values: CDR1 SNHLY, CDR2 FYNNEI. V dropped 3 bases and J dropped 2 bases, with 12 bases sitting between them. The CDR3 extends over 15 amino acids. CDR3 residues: CASSDGYGYTDTQYF. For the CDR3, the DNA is TGTGCCAGCAGTGACGGGTATGGGTACACAGATACGCAGTATTTT. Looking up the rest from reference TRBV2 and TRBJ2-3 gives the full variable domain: EPEVTQTPSHQVTQMGQEVILRCVPISNHLYFYWYRQILGQKVEFLVSFYNNEISEKSEIFDDQFSVERPDGSNFTLKIRSTKLEDSAMYFCASSDGYGYTDTQYFGPGTRLTVL.

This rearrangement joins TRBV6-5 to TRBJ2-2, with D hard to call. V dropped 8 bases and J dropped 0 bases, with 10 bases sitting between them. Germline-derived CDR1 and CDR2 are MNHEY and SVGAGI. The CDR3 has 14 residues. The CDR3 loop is CASRSLANTGELFF. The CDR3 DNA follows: TGTGCCAGCCGCTCTTTAGCGAACACCGGGGAGCTGTTTTTT.

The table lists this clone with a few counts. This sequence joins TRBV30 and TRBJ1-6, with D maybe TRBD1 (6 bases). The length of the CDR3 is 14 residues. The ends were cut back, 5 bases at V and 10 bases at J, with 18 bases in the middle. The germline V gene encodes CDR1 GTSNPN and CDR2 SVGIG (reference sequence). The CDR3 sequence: CAWEGDPGISPLHF. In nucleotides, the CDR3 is TGTGCCTGGGAGGGGGACCCCGGTATATCACCCCTCCACTTT. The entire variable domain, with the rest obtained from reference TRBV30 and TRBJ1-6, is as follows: SQTIHQWPATLVQPVGSPLSLECTVEGTSNPNLYWYRQAAGRGLQLLFYSVGIGQISSEVPQNLSASRPQDRQFILSSKKLLLSDSGFYLCAWEGDPGISPLHFGNGTRLTVT.

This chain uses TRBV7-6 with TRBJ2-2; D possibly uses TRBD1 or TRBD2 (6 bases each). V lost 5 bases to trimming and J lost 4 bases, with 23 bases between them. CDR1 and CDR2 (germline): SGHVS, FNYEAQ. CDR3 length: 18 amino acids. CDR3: CASSLTPTGGVSTGELFF. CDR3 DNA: TGTGCCAGCAGCCTGACCCCGACAGGCGGGGTGTCCACCGGGGAGCTGTTTTTT.

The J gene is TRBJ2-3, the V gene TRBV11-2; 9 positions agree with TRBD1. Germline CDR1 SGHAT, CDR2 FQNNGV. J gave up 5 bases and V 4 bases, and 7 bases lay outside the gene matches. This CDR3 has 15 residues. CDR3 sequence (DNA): TGTGCCAGCAGCTCATACAGGGGGCGAGGAGATACGCAGTATTTT. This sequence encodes CASSSYRGRGDTQYF.

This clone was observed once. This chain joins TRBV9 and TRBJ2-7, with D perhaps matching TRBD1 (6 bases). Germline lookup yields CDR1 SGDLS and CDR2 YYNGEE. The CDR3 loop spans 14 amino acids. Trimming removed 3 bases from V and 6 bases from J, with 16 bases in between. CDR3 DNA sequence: TGTGCCAGCAGCGGCGAGAAACAGGGTATCGAGCAGTACTTC. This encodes CASSGEKQGIEQYF.

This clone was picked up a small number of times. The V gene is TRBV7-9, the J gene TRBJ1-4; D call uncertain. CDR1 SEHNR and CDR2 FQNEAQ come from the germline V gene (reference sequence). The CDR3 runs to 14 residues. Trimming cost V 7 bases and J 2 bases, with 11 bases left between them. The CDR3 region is CASTSHATNEKLFF. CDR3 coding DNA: TGTGCCAGCACCTCCCATGCGACTAATGAAAAACTGTTTTTT.

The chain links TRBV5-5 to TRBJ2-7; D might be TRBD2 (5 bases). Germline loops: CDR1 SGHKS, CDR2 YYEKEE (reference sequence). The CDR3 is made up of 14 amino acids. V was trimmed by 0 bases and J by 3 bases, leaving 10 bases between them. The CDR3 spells CASSLGGLDYEQYF. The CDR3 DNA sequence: TGTGCCAGCAGCTTGGGCGGGTTGGACTACGAGCAGTACTTC.

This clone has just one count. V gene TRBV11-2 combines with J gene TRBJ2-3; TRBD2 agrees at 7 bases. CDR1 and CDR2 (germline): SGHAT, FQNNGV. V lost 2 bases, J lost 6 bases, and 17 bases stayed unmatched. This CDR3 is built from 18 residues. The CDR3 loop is CASSLNPFMGGGLDTQYF. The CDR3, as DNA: TGTGCCAGCAGCTTAAACCCCTTCATGGGCGGGGGATTGGATACGCAGTATTTT.

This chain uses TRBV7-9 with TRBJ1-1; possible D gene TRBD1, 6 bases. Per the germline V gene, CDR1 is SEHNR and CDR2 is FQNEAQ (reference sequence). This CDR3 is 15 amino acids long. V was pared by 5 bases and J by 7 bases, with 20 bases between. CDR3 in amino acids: CASSQRTGFLGEAFF. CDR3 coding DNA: TGTGCCAGCAGCCAGCGCACAGGGTTTCTTGGTGAAGCTTTCTTT.

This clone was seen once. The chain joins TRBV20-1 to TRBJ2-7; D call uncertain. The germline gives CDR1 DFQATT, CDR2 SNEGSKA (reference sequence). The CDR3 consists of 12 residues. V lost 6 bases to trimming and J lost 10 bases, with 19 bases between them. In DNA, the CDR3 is TGCAGTGCGAGTCCCCCAAGCTGGAGTCAGTACTTC. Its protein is CSASPPSWSQYF.

CDR3 coding DNA: TGTGCCAGCAGCCAAGATTTGCTAGCGGGACCTATGGGTGAGCAGTACTTC. It codes for CASSQDLLAGPMGEQYF. The rearrangement uses TRBV4-2 and TRBJ2-7, with 9 positions matching TRBD2. The CDR3 contains 17 residues. J gave up 7 bases and V 0 bases, and 13 bases lay outside the gene matches. The V gene's germline CDR1 is LGHNA and CDR2 YNFKEQ.

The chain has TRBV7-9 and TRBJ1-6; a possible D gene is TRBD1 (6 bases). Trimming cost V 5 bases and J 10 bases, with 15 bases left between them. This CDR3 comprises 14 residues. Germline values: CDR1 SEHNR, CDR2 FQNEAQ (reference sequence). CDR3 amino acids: CASSPRGDRSPLHF. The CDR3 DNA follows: TGTGCCAGCAGCCCGAGGGGGGATCGGTCACCCCTCCACTTT.

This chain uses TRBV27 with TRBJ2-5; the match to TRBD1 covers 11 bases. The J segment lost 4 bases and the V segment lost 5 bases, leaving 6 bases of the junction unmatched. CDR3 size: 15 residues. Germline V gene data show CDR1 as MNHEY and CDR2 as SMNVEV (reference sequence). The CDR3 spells CASSQDRGLIETQYF. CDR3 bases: TGTGCCAGCAGTCAGGACAGGGGGCTGATAGAGACCCAGTACTTC.

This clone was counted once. CDR3 sequence (DNA): TGTGCCAGCTCACCACTGACGGTGGATAATTCACCCCTCCACTTT. It encodes CASSPLTVDNSPLHF. This chain joins TRBV18 and TRBJ1-6; no definite D call. V lost 1 base, J lost 5 bases, and 9 bases lay in between. CDR1 is KGHSH and CDR2 is LQKENI in the germline V gene. CDR3 length: 15 amino acids.

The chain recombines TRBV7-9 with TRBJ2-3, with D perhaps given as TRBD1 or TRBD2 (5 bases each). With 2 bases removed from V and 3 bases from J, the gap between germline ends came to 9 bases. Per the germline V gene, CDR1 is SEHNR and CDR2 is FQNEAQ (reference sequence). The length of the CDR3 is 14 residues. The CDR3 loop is CASSLRDGTDTQYF. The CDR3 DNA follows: TGTGCCAGCAGCTTAAGGGACGGAACAGATACGCAGTATTTT.

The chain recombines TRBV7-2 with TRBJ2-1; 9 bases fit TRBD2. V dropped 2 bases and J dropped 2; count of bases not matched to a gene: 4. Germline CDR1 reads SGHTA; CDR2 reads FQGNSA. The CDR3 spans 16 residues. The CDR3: CASSLNSGRPYNEQFF. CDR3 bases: TGTGCCAGCAGCTTAAACAGCGGGAGGCCCTACAATGAGCAGTTCTTC.

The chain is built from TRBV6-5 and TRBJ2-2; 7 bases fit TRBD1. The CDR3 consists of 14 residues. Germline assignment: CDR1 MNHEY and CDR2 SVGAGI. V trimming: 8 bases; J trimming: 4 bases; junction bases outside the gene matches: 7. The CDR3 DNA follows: TGTGCCAGCCGGTACAGGGGACCCACCGGGGAGCTGTTTTTT. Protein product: CASRYRGPTGELFF.